This paragraph covers one TCR beta chain sequence. The method was immunoSEQ multiplex PCR; TCRdb's version includes in-frame clones alone and lacks a portion of them. The sample yields 300,000 to 350,000 clones, about 90% seen once. This sample was included in a study of blood T cell repertoires in COVID-19. V shed 2 bases, J shed 2 bases, and the junction held 7 bases outside the gene matches. The CDR3 extends over 16 amino acids. CDR1 and CDR2 from the germline V gene are SGHRS and YFSETQ. The sample consisted of PBMCs or T cells enriched from blood (not recorded which). This chain connects TRBV5-1 to TRBJ2-5; TRBD1 agrees at 9 bases. This TCR came from a man in his thirties or forties who had recovered from COVID-19. The CDR3 DNA follows: TGCGCCAGCAGCTTAGGACAGGGGTATGAGCAAGAGACCCAGTACTTC. It yields the protein CASSLGQGYEQETQYF.